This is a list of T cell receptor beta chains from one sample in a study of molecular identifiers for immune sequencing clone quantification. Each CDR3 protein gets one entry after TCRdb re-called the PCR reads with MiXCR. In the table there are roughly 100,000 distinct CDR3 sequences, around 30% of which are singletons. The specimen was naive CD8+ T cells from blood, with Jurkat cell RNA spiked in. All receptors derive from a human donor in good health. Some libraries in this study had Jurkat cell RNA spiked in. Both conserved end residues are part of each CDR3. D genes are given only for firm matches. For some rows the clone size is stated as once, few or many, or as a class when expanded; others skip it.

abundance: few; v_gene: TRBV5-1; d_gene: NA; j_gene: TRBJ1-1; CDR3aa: CASGWGVTEAFF; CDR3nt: TGCGCCAGCGGCTGGGGAGTCACTGAAGCTTTCTTT
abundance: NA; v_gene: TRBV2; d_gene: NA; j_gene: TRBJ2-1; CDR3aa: CASKRNEQFF; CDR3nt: TGTGCCAGCAAGCGAAATGAGCAGTTCTTC
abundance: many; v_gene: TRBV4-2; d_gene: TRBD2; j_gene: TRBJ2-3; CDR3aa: CASSPGSIAGDTDTQYF; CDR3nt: TGTGCCAGCAGCCCGGGGAGTATAGCGGGGGACACAGATACGCAGTATTTT
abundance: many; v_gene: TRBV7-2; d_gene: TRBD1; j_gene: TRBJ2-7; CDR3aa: CASSPWTGAYEQYF; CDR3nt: TGTGCCAGCAGCCCTTGGACAGGAGCCTACGAGCAGTACTTC
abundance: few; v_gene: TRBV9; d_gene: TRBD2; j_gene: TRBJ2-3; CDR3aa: CASSPGTSELTDTQYF; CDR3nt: TGTGCCAGCAGCCCAGGGACTAGCGAACTCACAGATACGCAGTATTTT
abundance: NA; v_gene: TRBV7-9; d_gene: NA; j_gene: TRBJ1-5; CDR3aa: CAISSGVFNQPQHF; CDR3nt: TGTGCCATCAGCTCGGGGGTCTTCAATCAGCCCCAGCATTTT
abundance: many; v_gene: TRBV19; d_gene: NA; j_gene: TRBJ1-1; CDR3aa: CASTVAVSGTEAFF; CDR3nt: TGTGCCAGTACGGTGGCGGTAAGTGGTACTGAAGCTTTCTTT
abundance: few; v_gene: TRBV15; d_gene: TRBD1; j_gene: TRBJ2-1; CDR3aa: CATSRDRDNEQFF; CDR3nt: TGTGCCACCAGCAGGGACAGGGACAATGAGCAGTTCTTC
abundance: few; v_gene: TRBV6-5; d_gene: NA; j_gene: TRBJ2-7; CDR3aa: CASSYGGPSSYEQYF; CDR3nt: TGTGCCAGCAGTTACGGGGGGCCCAGCTCCTACGAGCAGTACTTC
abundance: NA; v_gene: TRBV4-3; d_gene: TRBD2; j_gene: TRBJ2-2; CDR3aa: CASSLSASREGRAGELFF; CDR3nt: TGCGCCAGCAGCCTGAGCGCCAGCCGGGAGGGCCGGGCCGGGGAGCTGTTTTTT
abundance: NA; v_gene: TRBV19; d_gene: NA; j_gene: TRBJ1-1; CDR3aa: CASSIGPNTEAFF; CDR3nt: TGTGCCAGTAGTATTGGTCCGAACACTGAAGCTTTCTTT
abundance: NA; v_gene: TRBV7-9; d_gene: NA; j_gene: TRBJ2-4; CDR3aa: CACSPFTGNLAKNIQYF; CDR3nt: TGTGCCTGCAGCCCCTTTACAGGAAATCTAGCCAAAAACATTCAGTACTTC
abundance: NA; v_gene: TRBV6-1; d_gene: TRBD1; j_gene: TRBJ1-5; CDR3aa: CASSQGDADQPQHF; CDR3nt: TGTGCCAGCAGCCAGGGGGACGCAGATCAGCCCCAGCATTTT
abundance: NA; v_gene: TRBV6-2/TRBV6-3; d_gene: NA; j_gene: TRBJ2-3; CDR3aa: CASTTYPGVTDTQYF; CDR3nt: TGTGCCAGCACCACGTATCCGGGAGTAACAGATACGCAGTATTTT
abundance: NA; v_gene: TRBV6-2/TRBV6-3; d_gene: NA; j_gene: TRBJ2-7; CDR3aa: CASNNPGTVPYEQNF; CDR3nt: TGTGCCAGCAATAACCCCGGGACCGTGCCCTACGAGCAGAACTTC
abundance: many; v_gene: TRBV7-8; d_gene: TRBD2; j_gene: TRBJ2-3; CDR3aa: CASSGTSGKYSTDTQYF; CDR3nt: TGTGCCAGCAGCGGGACTAGCGGGAAATATTCCACAGATACGCAGTATTTT
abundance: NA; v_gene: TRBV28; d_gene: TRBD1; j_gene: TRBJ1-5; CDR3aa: CASSFGTADNQPQHF; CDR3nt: TGTGCCAGCAGTTTCGGGACAGCGGACAATCAGCCCCAGCATTTT
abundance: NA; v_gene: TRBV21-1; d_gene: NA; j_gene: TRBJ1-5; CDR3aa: CASSKGTEPQPQHF; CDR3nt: TGTGCCAGCAGCAAAGGGACAGAACCCCAGCCCCAGCATTTT
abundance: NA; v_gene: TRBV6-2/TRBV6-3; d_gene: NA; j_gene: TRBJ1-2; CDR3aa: CASSYFAETGGYTF; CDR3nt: TGTGCCAGCAGTTACTTCGCAGAGACCGGCGGCTACACCTTC
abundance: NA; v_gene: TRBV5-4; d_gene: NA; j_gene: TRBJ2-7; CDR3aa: CASSLSAGAPYEQYF; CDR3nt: TGTGCCAGCAGCTTGAGCGCAGGGGCCCCCTACGAGCAGTACTTC
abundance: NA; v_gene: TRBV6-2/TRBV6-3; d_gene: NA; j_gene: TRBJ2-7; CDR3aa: CARCSSYEQYF; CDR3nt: TGTGCCAGATGCTCCTCCTACGAGCAGTACTTC
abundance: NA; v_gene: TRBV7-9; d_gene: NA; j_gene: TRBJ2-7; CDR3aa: CASRNGSGYEQYF; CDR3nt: TGTGCCAGCAGAAACGGGAGTGGCTACGAGCAGTACTTC
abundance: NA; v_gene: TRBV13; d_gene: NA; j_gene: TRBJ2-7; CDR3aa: CASSLAGNEQYF; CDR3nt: TGTGCCAGCAGCTTGGCAGGGAACGAGCAGTACTTC
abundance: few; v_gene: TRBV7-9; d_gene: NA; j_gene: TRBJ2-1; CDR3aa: CATEDSFHSEQFF; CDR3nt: TGTGCCACCGAGGACAGCTTCCACAGTGAGCAGTTCTTC
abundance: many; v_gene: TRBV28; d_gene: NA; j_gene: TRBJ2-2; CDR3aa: CASSLFSGELFF; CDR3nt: TGTGCCAGCAGTTTATTCTCCGGGGAGCTGTTTTTT
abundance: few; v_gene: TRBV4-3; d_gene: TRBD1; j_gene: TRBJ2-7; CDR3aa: CASSHDPGQAPPEQYF; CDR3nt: TGCGCCAGCAGCCATGATCCGGGACAGGCGCCTCCCGAGCAGTACTTC
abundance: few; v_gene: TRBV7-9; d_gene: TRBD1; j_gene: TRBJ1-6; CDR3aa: CASNTGGNSPLHF; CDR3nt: TGTGCCAGCAACACAGGGGGAAATTCACCCCTCCACTTT
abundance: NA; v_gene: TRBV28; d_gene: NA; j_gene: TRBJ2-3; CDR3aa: CASSFRYTQYF; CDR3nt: TGTGCCAGCAGTTTTCGGTATACGCAGTATTTT
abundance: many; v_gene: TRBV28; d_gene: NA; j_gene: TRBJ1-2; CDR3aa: CASSSGGYGYTF; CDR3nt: TGTGCCAGCTCTAGTGGGGGCTATGGCTACACCTTC
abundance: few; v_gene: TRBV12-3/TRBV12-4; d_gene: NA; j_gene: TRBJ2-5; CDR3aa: CASSPPGKMTQYF; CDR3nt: TGTGCCAGCAGTCCCCCGGGGAAGATGACCCAGTACTTC
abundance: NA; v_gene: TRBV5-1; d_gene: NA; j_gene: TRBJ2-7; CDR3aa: CASSFRDLPTYEQYF; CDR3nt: TGCGCCAGCAGCTTTCGGGACTTGCCAACCTACGAGCAGTACTTC
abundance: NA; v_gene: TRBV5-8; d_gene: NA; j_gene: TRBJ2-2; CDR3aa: CASSPRNTGELFF; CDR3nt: TGTGCCAGCAGCCCTCGGAACACCGGGGAGCTGTTTTTT
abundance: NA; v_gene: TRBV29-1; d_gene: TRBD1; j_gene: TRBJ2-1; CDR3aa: CSTPGTGEWDEQLF; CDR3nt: TGCAGCACCCCCGGGACAGGGGAGTGGGATGAGCAGCTCTTC